A single T cell receptor beta chain is shown here with its context. The protocol was immunoSEQ multiplex PCR, while the TCRdb copy is restricted to in-frame clones and leaves out a portion. Of 95,000 to 150,000 clones detected, 80% to 95% appear once; the ten largest clones hold 6.2%. The data were obtained in a study of T cell changes during pregnancy in multiple sclerosis. Material: peripheral blood, obtained before pregnancy. This TCR came from a female donor with multiple sclerosis, enrolled in a pregnancy study.

The CDR3 loop is CASSDARGTYNSPLHF. In DNA form, the CDR3 reads TGTGCCAGCAGTGACGCTCGGGGGACTTATAATTCACCCCTCCACTTT. The chain links TRBV6-1 to TRBJ1-6; D possibly corresponds to TRBD1 (5 bases). Trimming removed 3 bases at V and 4 bases at J, with 13 bases between. This CDR3 has 16 residues. Germline V gene sequence: CDR1 MNHNS, CDR2 SASEGT.